The entry below describes one T cell receptor (beta chain). Its cognate antigen is unknown. The V segment lost 5 bases and the J segment 7 bases; nucleotides outside the gene matches: 13. Germline V gene data show CDR1 as SGHVS and CDR2 as FNYEAQ. The CDR3 extends over 16 amino acids. The sample belongs to a study of OX40 agonist ivuxolimab in advanced cancers. Study conclusions and caveats: Fewer expanded clones were found on average in CD4+ than in CD8+ T cells.

Produced via immunoSEQ multiplex PCR; TCRdb's table is partial and in-frame only. The table has over 8,000 clones, under 80% seen once. This TCR derives from an adult with an advanced solid tumor such as melanoma, head and neck, liver or kidney cancer. The sequencing here drew on CD4+ or CD8+ T cells sorted from blood, taken in a trial of the OX40 agonist ivuxolimab. This sequence joins TRBV7-6 and TRBJ2-1, with TRBD2 matching over 8 bases. The CDR3 here is CASSPGGEGPGNEQFF. Written as DNA, the CDR3 is TGTGCCAGCAGCCCGGGAGGGGAGGGCCCGGGGAATGAGCAGTTCTTC.